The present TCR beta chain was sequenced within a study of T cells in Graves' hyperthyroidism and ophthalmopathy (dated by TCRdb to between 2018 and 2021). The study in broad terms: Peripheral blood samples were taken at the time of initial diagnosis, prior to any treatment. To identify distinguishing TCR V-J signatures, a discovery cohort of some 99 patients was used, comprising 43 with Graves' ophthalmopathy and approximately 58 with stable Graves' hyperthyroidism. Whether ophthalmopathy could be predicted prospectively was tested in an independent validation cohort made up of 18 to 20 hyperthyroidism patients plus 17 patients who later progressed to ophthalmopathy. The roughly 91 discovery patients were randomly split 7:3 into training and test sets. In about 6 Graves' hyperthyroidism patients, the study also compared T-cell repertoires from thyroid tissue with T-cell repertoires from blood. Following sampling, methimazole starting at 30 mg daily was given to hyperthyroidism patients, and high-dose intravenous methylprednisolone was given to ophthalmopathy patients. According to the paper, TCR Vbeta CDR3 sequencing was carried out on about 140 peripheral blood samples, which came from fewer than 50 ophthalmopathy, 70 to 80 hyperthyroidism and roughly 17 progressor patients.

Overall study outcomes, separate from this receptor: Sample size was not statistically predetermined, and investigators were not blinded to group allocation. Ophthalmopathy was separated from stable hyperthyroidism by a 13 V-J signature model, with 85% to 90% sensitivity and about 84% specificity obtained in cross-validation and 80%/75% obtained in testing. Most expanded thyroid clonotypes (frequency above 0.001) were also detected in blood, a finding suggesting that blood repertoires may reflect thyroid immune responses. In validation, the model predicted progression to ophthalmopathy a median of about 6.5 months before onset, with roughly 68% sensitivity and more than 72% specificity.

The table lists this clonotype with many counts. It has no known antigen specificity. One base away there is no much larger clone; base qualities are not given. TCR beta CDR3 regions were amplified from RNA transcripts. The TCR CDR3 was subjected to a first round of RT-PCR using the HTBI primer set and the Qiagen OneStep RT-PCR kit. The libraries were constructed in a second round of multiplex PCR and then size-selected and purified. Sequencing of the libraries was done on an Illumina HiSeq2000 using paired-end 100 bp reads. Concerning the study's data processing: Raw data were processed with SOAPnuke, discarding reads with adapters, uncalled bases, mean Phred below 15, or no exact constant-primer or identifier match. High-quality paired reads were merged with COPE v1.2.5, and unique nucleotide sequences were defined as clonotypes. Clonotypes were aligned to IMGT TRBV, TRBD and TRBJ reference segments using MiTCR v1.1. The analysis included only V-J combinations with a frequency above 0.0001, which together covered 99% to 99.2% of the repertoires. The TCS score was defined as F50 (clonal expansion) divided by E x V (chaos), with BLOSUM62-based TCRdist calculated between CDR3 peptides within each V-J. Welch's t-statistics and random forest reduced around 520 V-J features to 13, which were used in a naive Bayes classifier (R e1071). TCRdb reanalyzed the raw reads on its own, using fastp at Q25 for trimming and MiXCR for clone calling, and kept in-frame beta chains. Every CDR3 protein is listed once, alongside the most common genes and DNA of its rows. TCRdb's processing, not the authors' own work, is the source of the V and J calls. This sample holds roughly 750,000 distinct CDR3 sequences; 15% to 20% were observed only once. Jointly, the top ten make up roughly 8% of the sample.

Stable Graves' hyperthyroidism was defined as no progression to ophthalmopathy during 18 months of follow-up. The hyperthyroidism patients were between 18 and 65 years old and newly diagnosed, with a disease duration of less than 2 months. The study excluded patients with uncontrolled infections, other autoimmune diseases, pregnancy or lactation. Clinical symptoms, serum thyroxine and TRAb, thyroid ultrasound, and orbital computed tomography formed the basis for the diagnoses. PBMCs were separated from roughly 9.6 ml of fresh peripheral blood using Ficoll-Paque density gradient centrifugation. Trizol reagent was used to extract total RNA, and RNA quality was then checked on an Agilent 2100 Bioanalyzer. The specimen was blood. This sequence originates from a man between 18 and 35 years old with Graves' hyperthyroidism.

The sequenced DNA: TGTGCCAGCAGTTTGCGGGGACAGGGAGGTGGCTACACCTTC. This sequence encodes CASSLRGQGGGYTF. The chain is encoded by TRBV28 joined to TRBJ1-2, with TRBD1 matching 9 junction bases. Sequences MDHEN (CDR1) and SYDVKM (CDR2) are obtained from the germline V gene. Including the terminal cysteine and phenylalanine, the CDR3 comprises 14 residues. Only the CDR3 DNA stays, 42 bases, in frame from base 1. Clipping removes 3 bases from V and 7 bases from J, with 6 as the unmatched junction base count.